Listed here is a single TCR beta chain. Alongside a J-beta primer mix, a sample-barcoded 5' primer served in a second PCR lasting roughly 6 to 11 cycles. TCRdb reprocessed the 5' RACE reads with MiXCR, giving one entry per CDR3 protein. Altogether 700,000 to 1,000,000 distinct CDR3 sequences are present, 44% being singletons, with the ten largest covering roughly 19%. The record originates from a study of blood T cells in healthy people across ages. With 8 bases removed from V and 16 bases from J, the gap between germline ends came to 23 bases. Germline V CDR1 and CDR2: SNHLY, FYNNEI. The CDR3 runs 13 residues.

The receptor was isolated from a man between 60 and 75 years old in good health. The V and J genes are TRBV2 and TRBJ1-4; maybe TRBD1 (5 bases). Sample: blood. Here the CDR3 DNA reads TGTGCCAGCGCCCCCGGCAGGGCTTTTATTCCGTTTTTT. Translation: CASAPGRAFIPFF.